This T cell receptor beta chain came from a study of blood T cell repertoires in COVID-19. Whole-study context: PBMCs, B-cell-depleted T cells, or T cells were the source of the cDNA or gDNA that made up the material.

The repertoire was sequenced with immunoSEQ multiplex PCR; TCRdb's copy has only in-frame clones and lacks some. The profile shows 400,000 to 500,000 clones, more than 80% of them singletons. The CDR3 has 14 residues. Germline CDR1 is MDHEN and CDR2 is SYDVKM. The trim removed 7 bases at V and 4 bases at J, leaving 6 bases unmatched. The chain uses TRBV28 and TRBJ1-4, with 7 bases identical to TRBD1. The clonotype comes from a woman aged 30 to 39 with active or convalescent COVID-19. Sequencing input: peripheral blood. CDR3 nucleotides: TGTGCCAGCACCGTACAGGGGATTAATGAAAAACTGTTTTTT. As protein: CASTVQGINEKLFF.